The following is a TCR beta chain sequence with its context. This record belongs to a study of shared clonotypes between healthy human individuals. About the study: The donor group consisted of two women and three men, aged 18 to 49.

The method was immunoSEQ multiplex PCR; TCRdb's version includes in-frame clones alone and lacks a portion of them. Of about 1 million clones in the sample, roughly 75% are singletons; the top ten hold roughly 1.5%. Those who donated were healthy HIV-negative adults, with no recent acute infections or vaccinations reported. Germline V gives CDR1 SGHRS, CDR2 YFSETQ. The CDR3 runs to 12 residues. Trimming removed 5 bases at V and 0 bases at J, with 3 bases between. The sequence came from a young man in good health. Sequenced input: memory CD4+ T cells sorted from blood. Described subset: CD45RA-negative fraction. J is TRBJ1-3 and V is TRBV5-1, with D unresolved. CDR3 sequence reads: CASRDSGNTIYF. The CDR3 nucleotides are TGCGCCAGCAGGGACTCTGGAAACACCATATATTTT.